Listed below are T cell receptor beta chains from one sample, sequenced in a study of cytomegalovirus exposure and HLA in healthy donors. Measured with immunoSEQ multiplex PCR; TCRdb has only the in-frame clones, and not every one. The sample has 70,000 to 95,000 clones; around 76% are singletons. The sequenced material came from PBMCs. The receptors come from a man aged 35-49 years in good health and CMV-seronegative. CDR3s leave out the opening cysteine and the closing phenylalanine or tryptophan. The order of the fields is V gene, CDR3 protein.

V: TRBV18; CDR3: ASSPRTGETQY
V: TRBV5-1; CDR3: ASSHGGTSSTDTQY
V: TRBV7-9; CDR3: ASSHPLGTGDTEAF
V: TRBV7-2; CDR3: ASSFPTGPREKLF
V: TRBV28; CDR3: ASSPAGRSGEQY
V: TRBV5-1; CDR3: ASSLERTDGYT
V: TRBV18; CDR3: ASSQEGVANEKLF
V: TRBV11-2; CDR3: ASSLEGGGTGELF
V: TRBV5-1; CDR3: ASSFDRAEQY
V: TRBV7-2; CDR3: ASSLTQGISTDTQY
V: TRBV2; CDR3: ATHRGPPTGGGIIYGYT
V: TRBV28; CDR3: ASSGGGGEPLH
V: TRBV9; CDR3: ASSVETGGTYEQY
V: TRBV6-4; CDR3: ASSDGLAGNEQF
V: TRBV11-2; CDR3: ASSSITSPYNEQF
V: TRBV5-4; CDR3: ASSLEADYEQY
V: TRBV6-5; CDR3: ASSYTRVDEQF
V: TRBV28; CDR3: ASTTGAGGDTEAF
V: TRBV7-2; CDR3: ASSLAELQGGRDTQY
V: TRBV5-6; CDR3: ASSVTGQGANEQF
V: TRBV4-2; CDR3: ASSQEGSGANVLT
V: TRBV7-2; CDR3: ASSLYEAPFGYTQY
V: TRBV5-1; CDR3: ASRRGLAGGPYEQY
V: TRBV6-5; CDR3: ASSYRAGASYNEQF
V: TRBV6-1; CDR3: ASSRSQFDYEQY
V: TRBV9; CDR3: ASSRMDLNEQF
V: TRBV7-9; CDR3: ASSLGQMYGYT
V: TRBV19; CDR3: ASSVVGTKSGELF
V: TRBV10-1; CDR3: ASSAGTANYGYT
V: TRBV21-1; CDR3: ASSSRGQGPKNIQY
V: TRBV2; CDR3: ASSASGGPGYEQY
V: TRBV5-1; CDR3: ASSLGQGGDTQY
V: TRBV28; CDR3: ASSFLLDTSYEQY
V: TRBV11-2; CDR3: ASSLDRDEAF
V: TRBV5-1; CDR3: ASSLRDRAGELF
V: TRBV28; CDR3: ASSVAGAIPFEQY
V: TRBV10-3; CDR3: AIRMDTEEQY
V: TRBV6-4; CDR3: ASSDSEISLQF
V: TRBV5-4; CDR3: ASSLQGVNTEAF
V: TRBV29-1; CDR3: SASSTDTQY
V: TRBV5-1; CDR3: ASSKPGANVLT
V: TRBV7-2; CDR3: ASSSMGASGVLAKNSQY
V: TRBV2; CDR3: ASSLDYTDTQY
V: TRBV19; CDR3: ASKGLEVVGGYT
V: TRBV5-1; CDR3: ASSESGTVNYEQY
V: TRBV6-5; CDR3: ASSDIANEKLF
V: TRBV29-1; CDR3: SARTGNGNSPLH
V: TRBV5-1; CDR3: ASSLGGQGNQAQH
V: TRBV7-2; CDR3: ASSYRLAGDRADTQY
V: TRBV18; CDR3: ASSPGNSGSGGWLF
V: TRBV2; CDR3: ASNPLVRGRAVGELF
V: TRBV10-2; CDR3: ASREGQPAGELF